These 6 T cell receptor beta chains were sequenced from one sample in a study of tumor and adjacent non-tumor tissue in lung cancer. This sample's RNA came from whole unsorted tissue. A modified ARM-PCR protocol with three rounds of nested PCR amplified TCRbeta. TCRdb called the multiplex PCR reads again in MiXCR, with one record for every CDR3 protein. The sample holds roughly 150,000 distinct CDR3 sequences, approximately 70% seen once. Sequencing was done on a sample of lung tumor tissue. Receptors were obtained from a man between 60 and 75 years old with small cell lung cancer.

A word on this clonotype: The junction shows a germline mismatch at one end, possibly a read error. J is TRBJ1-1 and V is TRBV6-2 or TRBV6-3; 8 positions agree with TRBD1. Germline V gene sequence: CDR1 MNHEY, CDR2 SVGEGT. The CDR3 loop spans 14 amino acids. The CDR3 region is CVSILGQGRPEAFF. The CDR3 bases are TGTGTCAGCATCCTCGGACAGGGACGCCCTGAGGCTTTCTTT.

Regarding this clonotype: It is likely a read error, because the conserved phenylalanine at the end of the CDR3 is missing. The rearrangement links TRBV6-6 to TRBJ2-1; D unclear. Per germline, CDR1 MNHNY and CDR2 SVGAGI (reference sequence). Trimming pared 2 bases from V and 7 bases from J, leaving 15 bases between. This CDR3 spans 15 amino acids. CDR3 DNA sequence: TGTGCCAGCAGTTACGTAACTTTAAGTTGGAATGAGCAGTTCTTA. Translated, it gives CASSYVTLSWNEQFL.

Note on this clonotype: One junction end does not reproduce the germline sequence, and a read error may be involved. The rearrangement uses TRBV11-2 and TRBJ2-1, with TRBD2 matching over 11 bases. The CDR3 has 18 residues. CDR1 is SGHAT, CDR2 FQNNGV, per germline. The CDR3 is CASSSQGLAGGPGNEQSF. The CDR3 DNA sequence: TGTGCCAGCAGCTCTCAAGGATTAGCGGGAGGGCCAGGCAATGAGCAGTCCTTC.

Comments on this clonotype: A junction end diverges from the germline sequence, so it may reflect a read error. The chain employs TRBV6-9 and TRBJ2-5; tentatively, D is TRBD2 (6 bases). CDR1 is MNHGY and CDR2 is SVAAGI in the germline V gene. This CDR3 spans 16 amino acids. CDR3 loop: CAGSSRRGLEEGTQYF. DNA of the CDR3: TGTGCCGGCAGTTCCCGCCGCGGACTGGAGGAGGGGACCCAGTACTTC.

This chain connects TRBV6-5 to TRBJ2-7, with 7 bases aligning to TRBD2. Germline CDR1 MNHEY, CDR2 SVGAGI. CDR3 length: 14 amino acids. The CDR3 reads CTISYSSGDYEQYF. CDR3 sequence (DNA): TGTACCATCAGTTACTCGAGCGGGGACTACGAGCAGTACTTC.

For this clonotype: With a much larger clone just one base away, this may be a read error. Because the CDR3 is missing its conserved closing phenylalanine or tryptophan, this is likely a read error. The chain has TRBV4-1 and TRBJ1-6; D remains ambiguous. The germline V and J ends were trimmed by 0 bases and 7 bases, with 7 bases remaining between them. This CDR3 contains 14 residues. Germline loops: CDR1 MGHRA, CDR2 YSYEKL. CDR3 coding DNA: TGCGCCAGCAGCCAAGAGCCAGAAAATTCACCCCTCCACTAT. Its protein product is CASSQEPENSPLHY.